This TCR beta chain derives from a study of T-cell reconstitution after alpha-beta-depleted transplantation in children. A word on this clonotype: The antigen remains unidentified.

Germline CDR1 reads MNHEY; CDR2 reads SVGAGI. The CDR3 is 14 residues long. V was shortened by 7 bases and J by 1 base, with 11 bases between the two germline ends. Study-wide results and caveats: Two months or so post-transplant, alpha-beta T cells reportedly derived from several hundred expanded graft clones. T-cell counts and diversity were attributed mostly to newly produced T cells one year after transplant.

During its preparation, the TCRbeta library received unique molecular identifiers. From the PCR reads, TCRdb called clonotypes with MiXCR, one entry per CDR3 protein. Here the sample spans 450,000 to 550,000 distinct CDR3 sequences, about an eighth being singletons. The sample here was PBMCs, mostly from graft donor cells, taken 180 days after TCRalphabeta/CD19-depleted stem cell transplant. This TCR was recovered from a female patient aged 2-15 years who had a stem cell transplant for aplastic anemia, so the T cells may come from the graft donor. The V call is TRBV6-5, the J call TRBJ2-1, with D unresolved. The CDR3 loop is CASNTGASYNEQFF. The CDR3 region has the DNA TGTGCCAGCAACACGGGCGCTTCCTACAATGAGCAGTTCTTC.